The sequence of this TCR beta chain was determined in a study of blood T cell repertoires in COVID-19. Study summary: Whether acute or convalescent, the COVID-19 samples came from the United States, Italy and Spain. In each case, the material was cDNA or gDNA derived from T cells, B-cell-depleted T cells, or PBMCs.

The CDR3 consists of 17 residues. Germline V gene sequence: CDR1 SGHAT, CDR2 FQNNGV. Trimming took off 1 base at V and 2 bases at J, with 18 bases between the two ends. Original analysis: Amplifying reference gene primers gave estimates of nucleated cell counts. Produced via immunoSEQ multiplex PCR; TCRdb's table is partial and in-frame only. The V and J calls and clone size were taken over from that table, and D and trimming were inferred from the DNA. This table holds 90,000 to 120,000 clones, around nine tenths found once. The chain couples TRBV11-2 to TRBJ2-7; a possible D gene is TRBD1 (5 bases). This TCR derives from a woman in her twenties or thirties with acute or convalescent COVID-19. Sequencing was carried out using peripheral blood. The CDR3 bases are TGTGCCAGCAGCTTAGTAGGAAGGGGCGCCTTCCCCTACGAGCAGTACTTC. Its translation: CASSLVGRGAFPYEQYF.